This T cell receptor beta chain was identified during a study of blood T cells in healthy people across ages. Study information: About one barcoded beta molecule per two T cells came from capture by template switching.

The CDR3 is 16 amino acids. Germline V gene sequence: CDR1 DFQATT, CDR2 SNEGSKA (reference sequence). A note on this clonotype: Its antigen is currently unknown.

Overall study findings and caveats: Estimates based on one million T cells were treated as lower bounds. Per million T cells, the diversity of TCR beta decreased roughly linearly as age advanced. There were more naive CD4+ cells and higher diversity in long-lived donors than in aged donors.

Through a sample-barcoded 5' primer and a J-beta primer mix, a second PCR was run for roughly 6 to 12 cycles. A single record per CDR3 protein comes from TCRdb applying MiXCR to the 5' RACE reads. Here the sample spans under 2,000,000 distinct CDR3 sequences, around 50% being singletons. The clonotype was recovered from a woman aged 40 to 50 in good health. V is TRBV20-1 and J is TRBJ2-4; 16 bases fit TRBD2. The J call is doubtful: the DNA matches TRBJ2-5 better. The specimen was blood. In DNA, the CDR3 is TGCAGTACTACCGGGACTAGCGGGGGGGGCCAAGAGACCCAGTACTTC. This codes for CSTTGTSGGGQETQYF.